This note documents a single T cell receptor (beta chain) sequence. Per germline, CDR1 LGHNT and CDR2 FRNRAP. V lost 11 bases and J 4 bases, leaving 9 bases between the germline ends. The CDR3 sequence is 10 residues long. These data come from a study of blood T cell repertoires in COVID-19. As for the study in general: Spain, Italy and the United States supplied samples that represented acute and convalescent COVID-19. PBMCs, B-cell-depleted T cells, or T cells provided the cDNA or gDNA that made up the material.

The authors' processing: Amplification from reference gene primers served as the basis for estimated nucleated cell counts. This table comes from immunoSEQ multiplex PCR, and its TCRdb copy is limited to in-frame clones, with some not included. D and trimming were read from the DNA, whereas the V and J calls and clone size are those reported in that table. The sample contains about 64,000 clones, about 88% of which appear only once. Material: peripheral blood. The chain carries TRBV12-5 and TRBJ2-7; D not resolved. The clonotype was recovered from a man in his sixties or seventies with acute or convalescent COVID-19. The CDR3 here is CAPLSYEQYF. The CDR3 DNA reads TGTGCTCCCTTGAGTTACGAGCAGTACTTC. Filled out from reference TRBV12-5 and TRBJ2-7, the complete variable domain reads DARVTQTPRHKVTEMGQEVTMRCQPILGHNTVFWYRQTMMQGLELLAYFRNRAPLDDSGMPKDRFSAEMPDATLATLKIQPSEPRDSAVYFCAPLSYEQYFGPGTRLTVT.